What follows describes a single T cell receptor beta chain. This clone was picked up a small number of times. This receptor's antigen is unknown. Base qualities were left out, and no much larger clone turns up one base away. This sample stems from a study of cytomegalovirus exposure and HLA in healthy donors (dated by TCRdb to 2015 to 2018). Some background on the complete study: According to an earlier analysis of 587 of the donors, 150 million to 200 million T cells yielded roughly 110 million unique TCR beta sequences and approximately 300 Gb of sequence data. Approximately 330 gigabases of sequencing data and about 92 million unique TCR sequences made up an early release that covered approximately 700 HLA-typed donors. Of the 300 to 500 genotyped donors, 75% to 85% were placed in the genetic ancestry cluster associated with self-reported Caucasian donors. The study was designed to test whether signatures of past pathogen exposure could be identified by cataloging public T cell receptors. The study profiled the T cell repertoires of 666 subjects by immunosequencing and related them to cytomegalovirus serostatus. In addition to the first cohort of hundreds of subjects, a separate validation cohort of around 110 different subjects was used. The study combined high-throughput TCR immunosequencing, statistical association of individual TCRs with disease status, and machine learning to predict cytomegalovirus infection status. In a later analysis, previously published TCR beta repertoires from roughly 710 donors were re-analyzed and high-resolution HLA genotyping was added so that TCR occurrence patterns could be studied. The later analysis used no new phenotypic data to find candidate immune exposures, relying instead on TCR beta sequences and their occurrence across donors. An earlier analysis of roughly 600 of the donors used high-throughput TCR beta sequencing to judge whether each TCR beta V gene segment behaved as functional or pseudogenic. Donor age, sex, ethnicity and CMV serostatus were compiled together with the repertoire data. A later genetic analysis used genome-wide SNP genotypes for about three fifths of the 666 donors, treating that subset as a discovery cohort. All discovery cohort repertoires had been generated using a single sequencing platform. HLA typing included class I and class II loci at four-digit resolution. The number of typed donors differed by locus: about 620-630 for A, B, C, DRB1 and DQB1; some 500 for DQA1; 600 to 610 for DPA1; and 450 to 480 for DPB1. About 5 DR-DQ haplotypes were handled as single units for association and clustering, since linkage in the cohort was strong. Among almost 400 genotyped donors of the cohort, an average of about 240,000 unique TCR beta nucleotide sequences were sequenced per donor, roughly 20% of them non-productive. Paper-wide results and their limitations: Linkage disequilibrium might explain the correlated functional status among segregating V segments, but an unknown experimental factor could not be excluded. Presence/absence analyses assumed roughly uniform sequencing depth across donors, an assumption that may not hold. Because HLA typing was unavailable for some donors at each locus, only the typed subset was used in association tests. According to a later analysis, parvovirus B19, influenza, CMV and Epstein-Barr virus appeared linked to several top co-occurrence clusters. A cluster of highly shared sequence variants was judged likely to represent a technical artifact of the sequencing pipeline. A further reported finding was that TCR beta sequences accurately predicted the HLA-A and HLA-B alleles for most subjects in the first cohort. Compared with equally common non-associated chains, HLA-associated TCR beta chains in a later analysis were more clonally expanded and had lower generation probabilities. Most TCR sequences were seen in very few donors, while some public TCRs were found in many individuals. A later analysis associated 16,951 TCR beta sequences with specific HLA alleles at a false discovery rate of 0.05. The study listed approximately 150 TCR beta chains as associated with cytomegalovirus. In vitro tests confirmed that three of the cytomegalovirus-associated TCR beta chains recognize cytomegalovirus antigens. It was suggested by the authors that the approach could potentially be generalized to other disease states and immunological phenotypes. For the cohort, immune exposure information was limited to CMV serostatus. Broadly in line with IMGT annotations, most TCR beta V segments showed up in productive rearrangements about 87% or about 30% of the time in an earlier analysis of around 600 of the donors. A later analysis found that most CMV-associated TCR beta chains appeared HLA-restricted, with HLA associations seemingly driven largely by CMV exposure. A later genetic analysis reported fewer N-insertions in productive TCRs among donors in an Asian-associated ancestry cluster than the roughly 640-donor mean. The classifier was reported to diagnose cytomegalovirus status with high specificity and sensitivity in both the original and validation cohorts. Assigning TCR associations to individual alleles was difficult when HLA alleles, especially DR and DQ, strongly co-occurred. According to a later analysis, TCR association rates differed among HLA loci, with DRB1 alleles showing the most associated TCRs and HLA-C alleles showing the fewest. In a later genetic analysis, a missense DCLRE1C variant was associated with V-gene and J-gene trimming of TCR beta chains, and the association was replicated in an independent cohort. Because counts were too low, more than 15 rarely observed V segments, including chromosome 9 orphons, were left out of the earlier analysis of several hundred of the donors. The 87-base-pair reads could not distinguish some IMGT-functional V segments, including TRBV6-2 and TRBV6-3, so those segments were excluded. The cohort was sequenced for TCR beta chains only, and without alpha or paired-chain data the features that could be detected were limited.

The cohort comprised some 700 healthy bone marrow donors. Cohort members were all nominally healthy when sampled, although unrecorded immune exposures were likely present. The donor tested CMV seronegative and was one of the 352 seronegative cohort members. A peripheral blood sample was provided by each donor, and peripheral blood mononuclear cells were used for TCR beta sequencing. Genomic DNA extraction from the blood cell samples was performed with the Qiagen DNeasy Blood Extraction Kit. The library was generated by the immunoSEQ multiplex PCR assay. The multiplex PCR relied on a mix of 60 forward primers for TCR Vbeta segments and 13 reverse primers for TCR Jbeta segments. The CDR3 region of rearranged TCR beta genes was amplified from genomic DNA with a multiplex PCR assay. The Illumina HiSeq System was used to sequence the amplified TCR beta libraries as 87-base-pair reads. On the study's bioinformatics: A later analysis counted some 80 million unique TCR beta chains across the 666 repertoires, and 10 million to 11 million of these chains were shared by at least two donors. Raw reads were error-corrected and collapsed into unique sequences by a nearest-neighbor algorithm in which closely related sequences were merged to remove PCR and sequencing errors. CDR3 sequences were aligned to IMGT reference sequences to assign V, D and J gene segments. Each retained sequence needed at least a six-nucleotide match to both a V gene segment and a J gene segment. A rearrangement counted as productive if the CDR3 had no stop codons and remained in frame with V and J, and every other rearrangement counted as non-productive. Following IMGT convention, CDR3 was defined as the stretch from the second conserved V-encoded cysteine to the conserved J-encoded phenylalanine. The earlier analysis of about 590 of the donors excluded sequences that lacked an unambiguous match to a single V gene segment. In an earlier analysis of approximately 560 of the donors, a V segment was called functional when productive rearrangements were above 56.7%, and segregating when the standard deviation between donors exceeded 5%. To diagnose cytomegalovirus status from the catalog of TCR beta chain sequences, a statistical classification framework was built. In a later analysis, TCR nucleotide sequences were compared against IMGT/GENE-DB human TR gene sequences so that V and J genes could be assigned. A later analysis assigned CDR3 sequences and most-parsimonious VDJ recombination scenarios with the TCRdist pipeline. In a later analysis, each TCR beta chain was defined by its CDR3 amino acid sequence together with its V-gene family, and reads lacking a unique V-gene family were excluded. In a later analysis, around 650 highly shared, low-generation-probability nucleotide sequences were removed to address suspected cross-contamination and a sequencing artifact. For each public chain, a later analysis derived a clonal expansion index from normalized ranks of inferred template counts within each repertoire. Generation probabilities in a later analysis came from a VDJ recombination model fitted to out-of-frame rearrangements, and those results were checked against IGoR. In a later analysis, TCR-TCR, TCR-HLA and TCR-CMV co-occurrence was scored with hypergeometric tests, and a repertoire-size bias correction was applied to TCR pairs. In a later analysis, false discovery rates were estimated by permuting HLA or CMV assignments 20 times. A later analysis grouped co-occurring TCRs with DBSCAN, adding TCRdist sequence similarity when clustering within HLA-allele-positive subsets. Repertoires with fewer than 30,000 or more than 120,000 public chains were left out of co-occurrence clustering, as were about five repertoires with anomalous nucleotide sharing. TCRdb provides this immuneACCESS table in a form limited to in-frame rearrangements. Some clones are lacking; in checked studies, under half of them reflect an unresolved V gene, and why the rest are absent is not known. That table furnishes V, J and clone size, whereas the DNA furnished D and trimming. This sample comprises some 100,000 clones, roughly 80% of them detected only once. The ten biggest clones cover approximately 2.5% of the sample.

At the junction V is shortened by 7 bases and J by 5 bases; bases outside the gene matches: 12. The germline V gene (reference sequence) supplies CDR1 PRHDT and CDR2 FYEKMQ. Spanning cysteine to phenylalanine, the CDR3 consists of 15 amino acids. Solely the CDR3 DNA is kept, with 45 bases framed from the first base. The source is a female donor in good health and CMV-seronegative. Sequencing was done on a sample of PBMCs. The V and J segments used are TRBV13 and TRBJ2-5, with TRBD2 identical over 8 junction bases. The sequence in DNA is TGTGCCAGCAACCTACTCGGGGGGGCTCAGGAGACCCAGTACTTC. This sequence encodes CASNLLGGAQETQYF.